The next 18 T cell receptor beta chains were all read from a single sample in a study of blood T cell repertoires in COVID-19 (TCRdb year 2020). The library relied on the immunoSEQ multiplex PCR assay. TCRdb's version of the immuneACCESS table is confined to in-frame rearrangements and falls short of the full clone set. An unresolved V gene accounts for under half of the shortfall where checked; the remainder is of unknown origin. Within this sample are about 180,000 clones, with roughly 87% of them counted one time only. The ten largest account for 2% to 2.5% of the sample. Sample: PBMCs or T cells enriched from blood (not recorded which). Every receptor here comes from a woman in her 40s with acute COVID-19.

This sequence joins TRBV14 and TRBJ1-3; D uncertain. Germline V gene lookup returns CDR1 SGHDN and CDR2 FVKESK. The CDR3 has 13 amino acids. The V gene lost 1 base and the J gene lost 7 bases, with 8 bases spanning the gap. The CDR3 DNA reads TGTGCCAGCAGCCAAGCTTTCGGTAACACCATATATTTT. It yields the protein CASSQAFGNTIYF.

This chain joins TRBV6-5 and TRBJ1-3, with D possibly matching TRBD1 (6 bases). CDR1 is MNHEY and CDR2 is SVGAGI in the germline V gene. The ends were cut back, 6 bases at V and 0 bases at J, with 9 bases in the middle. This CDR3 has 14 residues. CDR3 protein: CASRDRSSGNTIYF. The CDR3, as DNA: TGTGCCAGCAGGGACAGAAGCTCTGGAAACACCATATATTTT.

This clone appeared once. This chain links TRBV7-2 with TRBJ1-2; D is unresolved. Germline V lookup: CDR1 SGHTA, CDR2 FQGNSA. The CDR3 has 15 residues. The V end was cut by 4 bases, the J end by 6 bases, with 18 bases between. The CDR3, as DNA: TGTGCCAGCAGCTCCGGGAGAGCTAGAAAGGATGGCTACACCTTC. Translating gives CASSSGRARKDGYTF. The complete variable domain, with remaining parts taken from reference TRBV7-2 and TRBJ1-2, reads GAGVSQSPSNKVTEKGKDVELRCDPISGHTALYWYRQSLGQGLEFLIYFQGNSAPDKSGLPSDRFSAERTGGSVSTLTIQRTQQEDSAVYLCASSSGRARKDGYTFGSGTRLTVV.

This clone came up once. The V and J genes are TRBV2 and TRBJ2-1; 8 positions match TRBD2. Germline CDR1 SNHLY, CDR2 FYNNEI. Losses at the gene ends were 6 bases for V and 2 bases for J; bases not matched to a gene: 3. The CDR3 contains 14 residues. The CDR3 sequence is CASRGSGAYNEQFF. As DNA, the CDR3 is TGTGCCAGCAGGGGTAGCGGGGCCTACAATGAGCAGTTCTTC.

The chain carries TRBV7-9 and TRBJ2-1; possible D gene TRBD1, 6 bases. In germline, CDR1 is SEHNR, CDR2 FQNEAQ (reference sequence). Trimming removed 5 bases at V and 4 bases at J, with 15 bases between. The CDR3 contains 15 residues. The CDR3 reads CASSPQGRGYNEQFF. CDR3 DNA sequence: TGTGCCAGCAGCCCTCAGGGCAGGGGATACAATGAGCAGTTCTTC.

This chain joins TRBV10-3 and TRBJ2-5; D is uncertain. Per germline, CDR1 ENHRY and CDR2 SYGVKD. V dropped 0 bases and J dropped 2 bases, with 7 bases sitting between them. The CDR3 totals 14 residues. CDR3 protein: CAISESAQQETQYF. For the CDR3, the DNA is TGTGCCATCAGTGAGTCGGCCCAGCAAGAGACCCAGTACTTC.

CDR3 coding DNA: TGTGCCATCAGTGAGTCAGAGCCCTACAATGAGCAGTTCTTC. As protein: CAISESEPYNEQFF. The rearrangement links TRBV10-3 to TRBJ2-1; D not resolved. The CDR3 sequence is 14 residues long. Trimming shortened V by 0 bases and J by 2 bases, and 5 bases separated the two germline ends. Looked up from germline, CDR1 is ENHRY and CDR2 is SYGVKD.

The V gene is TRBV4-2, the J gene TRBJ2-2, with 11 bases identical to TRBD1. Germline lookup yields CDR1 LGHNA and CDR2 YNFKEQ. The ends lost 4 bases at V and 5 bases at J; junction bases unmatched: 3. The CDR3 loop spans 15 amino acids. The CDR3 DNA reads as TGTGCCAGCAGCCGGGGGACAGGGGGTACCGGGGAGCTGTTTTTT. It translates to CASSRGTGGTGELFF.

This chain joins TRBV27 and TRBJ1-4; TRBD1 aligns across 7 bases. Trimming removed 5 bases from V and 7 bases from J; junction bases left unmatched: 10. The CDR3 covers 15 residues. Germline CDR1 is MNHEY and CDR2 is SMNVEV (reference sequence). The CDR3 nucleotides are TGTGCCAGCAGTGCAGACAGGGTGCGGGGTGAAAAACTGTTTTTT. Translation gives CASSADRVRGEKLFF. Full variable domain (outside the CDR3, taken from reference TRBV27 and TRBJ1-4): EAQVTQNPRYLITVTGKKLTVTCSQNMNHEYMSWYRQDPGLGLRQIYYSMNVEVTDKGDVPEGYKVSRKEKRNFPLILESPSPNQTSLYFCASSADRVRGEKLFFGSGTQLSVL.

The chain is built from TRBV6-5 and TRBJ2-5, with TRBD2 identical over 11 bases. The CDR3 loop spans 15 amino acids. The germline CDR1 and CDR2 sequences are MNHEY and SVGAGI. The J segment lost 5 bases and the V segment lost 7 bases, leaving 9 bases of the junction unmatched. This CDR3 is CASMVAGGKRETQYF. The DNA for the CDR3 is TGTGCCAGCATGGTAGCGGGAGGGAAGAGGGAGACCCAGTACTTC.

This clone was observed a handful of times. CDR3 sequence (DNA): TGTGCCAGCAGTTTCCTCTATGAGACCCAGTACTTC. Its translation is CASSFLYETQYF. The chain combines TRBV12-3 or TRBV12-4 with TRBJ2-5; D remains ambiguous. The germline V and J ends were trimmed by 3 bases and 5 bases, with 7 bases remaining between them. CDR3 size: 12 residues.

The chain uses TRBV19 and TRBJ2-1; 11 nucleotides match TRBD2. V gave up 2 bases and J gave up 1 base; unmatched junction bases: 4. The CDR3 spans 17 residues. Germline lookup yields CDR1 LNHDA and CDR2 SQIVND (reference sequence). CDR3 nucleotides: TGTGCCAGTAGTATACTAGCGGGGGGTTTATCCTACAATGAGCAGTTCTTC. Amino acid sequence: CASSILAGGLSYNEQFF.

The chain carries TRBV6-5 and TRBJ2-2; D is uncertain. CDR1 is MNHEY, CDR2 SVGAGI, per germline. CDR3 size: 11 residues. The V and J ends lost 2 bases and 7 bases respectively, with 2 bases between them. The CDR3 DNA reads TGTGCCAGCAGTTACCTCGGGGAGCTGTTTTTT. Its translation: CASSYLGELFF.

V gene TRBV9 combines with J gene TRBJ1-1; D gene ambiguous. Germline V CDR1 and CDR2: SGDLS, YYNGEE. V dropped 0 bases and J dropped 0 bases, with 3 bases sitting between them. This CDR3 has 13 amino acids. CDR3 region: CASSVAVNTEAFF. In DNA, the CDR3 is TGTGCCAGCAGCGTAGCCGTGAACACTGAAGCTTTCTTT.

The rearrangement links TRBV5-1 to TRBJ2-7, with 8 bases aligning to TRBD2. The J segment lost 2 bases and the V segment lost 4 bases, leaving 23 bases of the junction unmatched. Germline assignment: CDR1 SGHRS and CDR2 YFSETQ. The CDR3 spans 20 residues. The CDR3: CASSPRISGLEESGAYEQYF. In nucleotides, the CDR3 is TGCGCCAGCAGCCCGCGGATATCGGGACTAGAAGAGTCTGGGGCCTACGAGCAGTACTTC.

CDR3 loop: CASSLGGPSGANVLTF. The CDR3 DNA reads as TGTGCCAGCAGCTTAGGAGGCCCCTCTGGGGCCAACGTCCTGACTTTC. The J gene is TRBJ2-6, the V gene TRBV7-8; D uncertain. With 1 base removed from V and 0 bases from J, the gap between germline ends came to 7 bases. The CDR3 totals 16 residues. Germline lookup yields CDR1 SGHVS and CDR2 FQNEAQ.

The chain employs TRBV3-1 (or the pseudogene TRBV3-2) and TRBJ1-4, with D unclear. The germline V gene encodes CDR1 LGHDT and CDR2 YNNKEL (reference sequence). V dropped 4 bases and J dropped 8 bases, with 11 bases sitting between them. The CDR3 contains 13 residues. CDR3 sequence: CASSPSWEEKLFF. For the CDR3, the DNA is TGTGCCAGCAGCCCGTCTTGGGAGGAAAAACTGTTTTTT.

This chain connects TRBV4-1 to TRBJ2-1; D might be TRBD2 (6 bases). The germline V gene has CDR1 MGHRA and CDR2 YSYEKL. CDR3 size: 17 residues. V was trimmed by 1 base and J by 4 bases, leaving 17 bases between them. The CDR3: CASSQAHGGSVYNEQFF. CDR3 in DNA: TGCGCCAGCAGCCAAGCCCATGGGGGGTCAGTTTACAATGAGCAGTTCTTC.